This record looks at one TCR beta chain sequence and its context. Its antigen is unknown. This record comes from a study of cytomegalovirus exposure and HLA in healthy donors. Losses at the gene ends were 4 bases for V and 7 bases for J; bases not matched to a gene: 15. Germline V gene data show CDR1 as SGHRS and CDR2 as YFSETQ. CDR3 length equals 16 residues. Study outcomes and limitations: Prior analysis indicated that the majority of TCR beta V segments exhibited productivity approximately 90% or approximately 30% of the time.

PCR used 60 Vbeta primers and 13 Jbeta primers. TCRdb's table, derived via immunoSEQ multiplex PCR, lists solely in-frame clones and lacks some. Of roughly 160,000 clones in the sample, approximately 76% were seen once. The chain joins TRBV5-1 to TRBJ1-2; 8 bases match TRBD1. The clonotype was recovered from a young woman in good health and CMV-seropositive. Sequenced material: PBMCs. In nucleotides, the CDR3 is TGCGCCAGCAGCCCTTGGGGCCAAACAGGGGGTATTGGCTACACCTTC. This codes for CASSPWGQTGGIGYTF.